The clone carrying this T cell receptor (beta chain) was seen a single time. Thawed unstimulated PBMCs were FACS-sorted by CD3, CD4 and CD8 into two populations. The data are from a study of T cell clones after liver transplantation. Study as a whole: Post-transplant blood was tracked for graft-donor-reactive T cell clones identified in a pre-transplant mixed lymphocyte reaction. Apart from a few HCV-positive recipients, transplants were for non-autoimmune, non-viral reasons. Blood was drawn pre-transplant, before withdrawal, and after full or failed withdrawal.

Clones were sequenced by immunoSEQ multiplex PCR, and TCRdb holds only the in-frame ones, with some missing. Of 8,500 to 10,000 clones listed, 72% are singletons. Trimming removed 9 bases from V and 5 bases from J; junction bases left unmatched: 12. The CDR3 totals 14 residues. CDR1 is MNHEY, CDR2 SMNVEV, per germline (reference sequence). The chain employs TRBV27 and TRBJ2-5, with 7 bases matching TRBD1. The input for sequencing was CD8+ T cells from blood, taken at the approximately 16-month timepoint. This sequence was found in a human patient who received a liver transplant. Some T cells may trace back to the graft donor. The CDR3 loop is CASRLQGFAETQYF. CDR3 bases: TGTGCCAGTAGATTACAGGGGTTTGCGGAGACCCAGTACTTC.